Described below is a single T cell receptor (beta chain) sequence and its context. V was pared by 4 bases and J by 4 bases, with 13 bases between. The CDR3 runs 13 residues. Germline CDR1 SQVTM, CDR2 ANQGSEA. These data are taken from a study of blood T cell repertoires in COVID-19. Across the study: The United States, Italy and Spain provided the acute and convalescent COVID-19 samples.

Clones were read by immunoSEQ multiplex PCR, and TCRdb kept only the in-frame ones, dropping some. The data hold fewer than 250,000 clones, with roughly 83% observed a single time. This receptor was taken from a woman aged 45 to 65 with acute or convalescent COVID-19. Sequencing used peripheral blood. The chain couples TRBV29-1 to TRBJ1-1; tentatively, D is TRBD1 (5 bases). CDR3 residues: CSVGGGSGTEAFF. As DNA, the CDR3 is TGCAGCGTTGGGGGGGGTTCGGGCACTGAAGCTTTCTTT.